The 21 T cell receptor beta chains below come from one sample, sequenced in a study of metastatic and nonmetastatic thyroid tumors. TCRdb reassembled clones from the PCR reads with MiXCR. This table has over 15,000 clones, around 30% appearing once. Patients were all untreated before their thyroid surgery. The sequenced sample was tumor tissue. The receptor set was obtained from a female donor with papillary thyroid cancer or a benign thyroid nodule (not recorded which). Some clones in this sample may be carry-over from other donors' samples.

The chain recombines TRBV7-9 with TRBJ2-7; TRBD1 is a possible D gene (5 bases). The CDR3 has 14 residues. Germline V lookup: CDR1 SEHNR, CDR2 FQNEAQ (reference sequence). Trimming cost V 9 bases and J 3 bases, with 18 bases left between them. The CDR3 DNA is TGTGCCAGGGCAGGACACGTCAATGGCTACGAGCAGTACTTC. Translating it yields CARAGHVNGYEQYF.

This clone occurred many times. This may arise from a read error, as a much more abundant clone is one base away. Different DNA sequences within this sample yield the same CDR3. J is TRBJ2-7 and V is TRBV6-5; D tentatively fits TRBD1 or TRBD2 (5 bases each). Germline CDR1 and CDR2: MNHEY and SVGAGI. The germline V and J ends were trimmed by 5 bases and 7 bases, with 30 bases remaining between them. The CDR3 consists of 18 residues. The CDR3 bases are TGTGCCAGCAGTACTCGGGGCGCAAAAGCTGGAGCAGGTGGAGAGCAGTACTTC. This translates into CASSTRGAKAGAGGEQYF.

The rearrangement joins TRBV18 to TRBJ2-5; 7 nucleotides line up with TRBD1. Per germline, CDR1 KGHSH and CDR2 LQKENI. The CDR3 covers 14 residues. J was trimmed by 1 base and V by 3 bases; bases with no gene match: 2. The CDR3 DNA follows: TGTGCCAGCTCACCCTCAGGGGGCCAAGAGACCCAGTACTTC. It encodes CASSPSGGQETQYF.

This clone has only a few counts. The rearrangement uses TRBV20-1 and TRBJ2-7, with D tentatively TRBD1 (6 bases). Germline CDR1 reads DFQATT; CDR2 reads SNEGSKA (reference sequence). V lost 5 bases and J 4 bases, leaving 9 bases between the germline ends. The CDR3 sequence is 11 residues long. The CDR3 DNA reads TGCAGTGCTCGACAGGATTACGAGCAGTACTTC. Translated: CSARQDYEQYF.

This clone was seen a single time. The gene calls are TRBV30 and TRBJ1-1, with D unclear. CDR3 size: 12 residues. Trimming pared 0 bases from V and 0 bases from J, leaving 2 bases between. Looked up from germline, CDR1 is GTSNPN and CDR2 is SVGIG (reference sequence). The CDR3 sequence: CAWSVLNTEAFF. The DNA for the CDR3 is TGTGCCTGGAGTGTTCTGAACACTGAAGCTTTCTTT.

Written as DNA, the CDR3 is TGCGCCAGCAGCTTGTCCCCCGTGGGAAGAGCCAAAAACATTCAGTACTTC. Amino acids: CASSLSPVGRAKNIQYF. The chain couples TRBV5-1 to TRBJ2-4; D unclear. Germline V gene lookup returns CDR1 SGHRS and CDR2 YFSETQ. CDR3 length: 17 residues. V lost 1 base, J lost 0 bases, and 14 bases lay in between.

V is TRBV20-1 and J is TRBJ2-7, with 11 bases aligning to TRBD2. CDR1 and CDR2 (germline): DFQATT, SNEGSKA (reference sequence). The length of the CDR3 is 15 residues. Germline trimming cut 3 bases from V and 0 bases from J; bases unmatched to any gene: 4. The DNA of the CDR3 is TGCAGTGCTAGGGTAGCGGGAGGGCCCTCCTACGAGCAGTACTTC. Translation gives CSARVAGGPSYEQYF.

This chain joins TRBV18 and TRBJ1-1, with D unresolved. V lost 2 bases and J lost 2, with 21 bases in between. Germline assignment: CDR1 KGHSH and CDR2 LQKENI. The CDR3 totals 18 residues. The CDR3 region is CASSPGEIWLPVNTEAFF. Here the CDR3 DNA reads TGTGCCAGCTCACCAGGGGAAATCTGGCTACCGGTTAACACTGAAGCTTTCTTT.

The J gene is TRBJ2-7, the V gene TRBV6-2 or TRBV6-3; 14 positions agree with TRBD2. V was pared by 4 bases and J by 5 bases, with 10 bases of the junction left unmatched. Germline CDR1 and CDR2: MNHEY and SVGEGT. This CDR3 has 17 residues. The DNA for the CDR3 is TGTGCCAGCAGTTCGTCTTCCGGACTAGCGGGAGGTAACGAGCAGTACTTC. Translated, it gives CASSSSSGLAGGNEQYF.

This sequence joins TRBV28 and TRBJ1-2, with D unresolved. Trimming took 7 bases from V and 8 from J, leaving 14 bases between them. CDR1 is MDHEN and CDR2 is SYDVKM in the germline V gene. The CDR3 is 12 amino acids. The CDR3 DNA reads TGTGCCAGCATAGAGTCCTCCTTCGGCTACACCTTC. Its protein product is CASIESSFGYTF.

Points on this clone: The junction does not match germline at one end; this may be a read error. This chain uses TRBV11-2 with TRBJ2-7; D perhaps matches TRBD2 (5 bases). This CDR3 contains 17 residues. Germline-derived CDR1 and CDR2 are SGHAT and FQNNGV. In nucleotides, the CDR3 is TGTGCAAGCAGCTTCCACCCCACCATTCGGGGAGAGGGCGAGCAGTACTTC. This gives the protein CASSFHPTIRGEGEQYF.

The chain joins TRBV19 to TRBJ2-1, with D tentatively TRBD1 or TRBD2 (6 bases each). V gave up 3 bases and J gave up 7 bases, with 16 bases separating them. The CDR3 has 15 amino acids. In germline, CDR1 is LNHDA, CDR2 SQIVND (reference sequence). CDR3 nucleotide sequence: TGTGCCAGTAGTATGGACGTGGGGGGCGGAAATGAGCAGTTCTTC. Protein: CASSMDVGGGNEQFF.

The table lists this clone with many counts. The V gene is TRBV7-2, the J gene TRBJ2-3; 9 bases fit TRBD2. The germline CDR1 and CDR2 sequences are SGHTA and FQGNSA. The CDR3 spans 14 residues. V was pared by 3 bases and J by 5 bases, with 3 bases of the junction left unmatched. CDR3 DNA sequence: TGTGCCAGCAGCTTTAGCGGGAGAGGAGATACGCAGTATTTT. Amino acids: CASSFSGRGDTQYF.

This clone ranks as medium-sized. The J gene is TRBJ2-5, the V gene TRBV6-1, with TRBD2 as a possible D gene (5 bases). Germline CDR1 reads MNHNS; CDR2 reads SASEGT. The CDR3 is 14 amino acids. The germline V and J ends were trimmed by 2 bases and 1 base, with 8 bases remaining between them. The CDR3 DNA is TGTGCCAGCAGTGAATGGGGAGTCCAAGAGACCCAGTACTTC. The encoded protein is CASSEWGVQETQYF.

This clone was counted a few times. V is TRBV10-3 and J is TRBJ1-5; 7 bases are a match to TRBD1. The V segment lost 2 bases and the J segment 1 base; nucleotides outside the gene matches: 2. Germline CDR1 and CDR2: ENHRY and SYGVKD. The CDR3 is made up of 15 amino acids. CDR3 nucleotides: TGTGCCATCAGTGAGGCGACAGGGAGCAATCAGCCCCAGCATTTT. Its translation: CAISEATGSNQPQHF.

The rearrangement links TRBV12-3 or TRBV12-4 to TRBJ2-5, with no clear D. Trimming left V 1 base short and J 9 bases short, with 9 bases between. The CDR3 is 12 amino acids. The CDR3 sequence is CASSLEKRSQYF. The CDR3, as DNA: TGTGCCAGCAGTTTAGAGAAACGATCCCAGTACTTC.

This clone was found many times. The chain links TRBV5-6 to TRBJ2-5; D perhaps matches TRBD2 (5 bases). Germline V gene data show CDR1 as SGHDT and CDR2 as YYEEEE. Trimming stripped 0 bases from V and 4 bases from J, with 7 bases between. CDR3 length equals 13 residues. In DNA form, the CDR3 reads TGTGCCAGCAGCTTGGGAGGGAGAGAGACCCAGTACTTC. This codes for CASSLGGRETQYF.

There are many counts of this clone. The J gene is TRBJ2-3, the V gene TRBV10-2; D possibly uses TRBD1 or TRBD2 (7 bases each). Germline values: CDR1 WSHSY, CDR2 SAAADI. Deletions cut 7 bases from V and 3 bases from J, with 14 bases between. The CDR3 runs 14 residues. This CDR3 reads CASTDREGTDTQYF. For the CDR3, the DNA is TGCGCCAGCACCGACAGGGAGGGGACAGATACGCAGTATTTT.

This clone was counted at least ten times. The chain carries TRBV18 and TRBJ2-4; D tentatively fits TRBD1 or TRBD2 (5 bases each). The CDR3 is 17 amino acids. V was pared by 6 bases and J by 0 bases, with 18 bases between. Looked up from germline, CDR1 is KGHSH and CDR2 is LQKENI. Here the CDR3 reads CASSDRGSVGAKNIQYF. In DNA, the CDR3 is TGTGCCAGCTCGGACCGGGGCTCCGTCGGAGCCAAAAACATTCAGTACTTC. The variable domain in full, with the rest retrieved from reference TRBV18 and TRBJ2-4, is NAGVMQNPRHLVRRRGQEARLRCSPMKGHSHVYWYRQLPEEGLKFMVYLQKENIIDESGMPKERFSAEFPKEGPSILRIQQVVRGDSAAYFCASSDRGSVGAKNIQYFGAGTRLSVL.

V and J are TRBV7-8 and TRBJ1-4; no clear D. Trimming cost V 0 bases and J 4 bases, with 9 bases left between them. This CDR3 has 15 residues. Germline CDR1 SGHVS, CDR2 FQNEAQ. CDR3 sequence reads: CASSLARQINEKLFF. CDR3 coding DNA: TGTGCCAGCAGCTTAGCGAGGCAGATTAATGAAAAACTGTTTTTT.

The chain joins TRBV4-2 to TRBJ1-4; maybe TRBD1 (5 bases). The V gene lost 0 bases and the J gene lost 7 bases, with 12 bases spanning the gap. Germline V gene data show CDR1 as LGHNA and CDR2 as YNFKEQ. The CDR3 spans 15 residues. CDR3 nucleotides: TGTGCCAGCAGCCAAGAGCCAGAGAGGGGTGAAAAACTGTTTTTT. Translating gives CASSQEPERGEKLFF.